The 3 T cell receptor beta chains in this list originate from one sample, sequenced in a study of identical twins. In TCRdb, the 5' RACE reads were re-called with MiXCR into one record per CDR3 protein. The table shows nearly 250,000 distinct CDR3 sequences, with roughly 7% occurring only once. These sequences were also reported in another study, on yellow fever vaccine responses in identical twins.

What was sequenced was memory (CD45RO+) T cells sorted from blood. These receptors came from a woman younger than 30 in good health.

This clonotype was seen at least ten times. J is TRBJ1-5 and V is TRBV12-3 or TRBV12-4; 7 bases match TRBD1. With V trimmed by 5 bases and J by 7 bases, 8 bases remained unmatched. The CDR3 is made up of 14 amino acids. The CDR3 DNA is TGTGCCAGCAGTCCAACAGGGGCCAGACAGCCCCAGCATTTT. Translated, it gives CASSPTGARQPQHF.

This sequence joins TRBV18 and TRBJ2-3; 9 bases line up with TRBD2. Germline CDR1 and CDR2: KGHSH and LQKENI. The CDR3 contains 15 residues. V was pared by 4 bases and J by 6 bases, with 8 bases of the junction left unmatched. The CDR3 loop is CASSQIAGEADTQYF. DNA of the CDR3: TGTGCCAGCTCACAAATAGCGGGAGAAGCGGATACGCAGTATTTT.

This clonotype was picked up many times. The V call is TRBV12-3 or TRBV12-4, the J call TRBJ1-1, with D perhaps TRBD1 (5 bases). V lost 8 bases and J lost 6, with 13 bases in between. This CDR3 contains 12 residues. The DNA of the CDR3 is TGTGCCAGCGGAACCTTGGGGGCTGAAGCTTTCTTT. Amino acid sequence: CASGTLGAEAFF.